Each of the 10 T cell receptor beta chains below was sequenced from the same sample in a study of blood T cells in healthy people across ages. A sample-barcoded 5' primer and a J-beta primer mix were used in a second PCR of roughly 7 to 11 cycles. MiXCR, applied by TCRdb to the 5' RACE reads, yields one record per CDR3 protein. Of roughly 1,100,000 distinct CDR3 sequences listed, under 30% are singletons. These data are also associated with another study on T cells of mothers and their children.

The sequenced sample was blood. The receptor set was obtained from a girl aged 2 to 10 in good health.

The chain employs TRBV4-1 and TRBJ2-3; 7 positions agree with TRBD1. With 0 bases clipped from V and 4 bases from J, the junction kept 4 bases outside the gene matches. CDR3 size: 15 residues. Germline V gene lookup returns CDR1 MGHRA and CDR2 YSYEKL. CDR3 region: CASSQEQGQPDTQYF. CDR3 DNA: TGCGCCAGCAGCCAAGAACAGGGACAGCCAGATACGCAGTATTTT.

This clonotype was picked up a small number of times. At one boundary the junction diverges from the germline segment, which might be a read error. This chain joins TRBV24-1 and TRBJ2-3; 9 bases align to TRBD2. The length of the CDR3 is 14 residues. CDR1 is KGHDR, CDR2 SFDVKD, per germline. CDR3 sequence reads: CATSPSGDTDTQYF. In DNA form, the CDR3 reads TGTGCCACCAGTCCTAGCGGGGACACAGATACACAGTATTTT.

This clonotype was seen only a few times. This chain connects TRBV13 to TRBJ2-1; D not resolved. The CDR3 has 11 residues. V lost 3 bases to trimming and J lost 10 bases, with 7 bases between them. Germline CDR1 PRHDT, CDR2 FYEKMQ (reference sequence). The CDR3 DNA reads as TGTGCCAGCAGCTTCGAACGCGAGCAGTTCTTC. It encodes CASSFEREQFF.

The chain links TRBV3-1 to TRBJ2-7; D is ambiguous. The CDR3 is 13 amino acids. The germline V gene has CDR1 LGHDT and CDR2 YNNKEL (reference sequence). V shed 0 bases and J shed 5 bases, with 8 bases lying between them. The CDR3 region is CASSQEMKNEQYF. The CDR3 coding sequence is TGTGCCAGCAGCCAAGAGATGAAGAACGAGCAGTACTTC.

The chain employs TRBV29-1 and TRBJ2-2; unclear D gene. The CDR3 spans 14 residues. Per germline, CDR1 SQVTM and CDR2 ANQGSEA. V dropped 7 bases and J dropped 0 bases, with 12 bases sitting between them. The CDR3 here is CSAVPDSNTGELFF. CDR3 DNA sequence: TGCAGCGCCGTACCAGACTCGAACACCGGGGAGCTGTTTTTT.

The V call is TRBV11-2, the J call TRBJ1-1; TRBD1 agrees at 7 bases. Germline V gives CDR1 SGHAT, CDR2 FQNNGV. Trimming cost V 0 bases and J 0 bases; bases outside gene matches: 1. CDR3 length: 15 residues. CDR3: CASSLETGLNTEAFF. The CDR3 DNA is TGTGCCAGCAGCTTAGAGACAGGGTTGAACACTGAAGCTTTCTTT. Full variable domain (outside the CDR3, taken from reference TRBV11-2 and TRBJ1-1): EAGVAQSPRYKIIEKRQSVAFWCNPISGHATLYWYQQILGQGPKLLIQFQNNGVVDDSQLPKDRFSAERLKGVDSTLKIQPAKLEDSAVYLCASSLETGLNTEAFFGQGTRLTVV.

This clonotype has at least ten counts. The rearrangement joins TRBV27 to TRBJ2-5; 7 bases match TRBD2. Germline CDR1 MNHEY, CDR2 SMNVEV (reference sequence). The CDR3 loop spans 15 amino acids. Trimming cost V 7 bases and J 1 base; bases outside gene matches: 9. CDR3 residues: CASTSHGEGQETQYF. DNA of the CDR3: TGTGCCAGCACCTCACACGGGGAGGGCCAAGAGACCCAGTACTTC.

This rearrangement joins TRBV12-3 or TRBV12-4 to TRBJ2-3; D gene unclear. Trimming cost V 2 bases and J 3 bases, with 12 bases left between them. CDR3 length: 15 amino acids. CDR3 sequence (DNA): TGTGCCAGCAGTTTATCAGGCGATGGGACAGATACGCAGTATTTT. Its translation: CASSLSGDGTDTQYF.

This clonotype was recorded a few times. Sequence at one end of the junction differs from germline and may be a read error. The rearrangement uses TRBV29-1 and TRBJ2-1; unclear D gene. The CDR3 length is 8 residues. Germline V gene sequence: CDR1 SQVTM, CDR2 ANQGSEA. This CDR3 reads CGVGEQFF. The CDR3 DNA reads TGCGGCGTTGGGGAGCAGTTCTTC.

The V and J genes are TRBV20-1 and TRBJ2-1, with 7 nucleotides matching TRBD2. The length of the CDR3 is 13 residues. Germline V CDR1 and CDR2: DFQATT, SNEGSKA (reference sequence). J gave up 6 bases and V 3 bases, and 5 bases lay outside the gene matches. The CDR3 region is CSARREMFNEQFF. In nucleotides, the CDR3 is TGCAGTGCTAGGCGGGAGATGTTCAATGAGCAGTTCTTC.